This T cell receptor (beta chain) was captured in a study of blood T cell repertoires in COVID-19. The CDR3 runs 13 residues. Trimming stripped 7 bases from V and 2 bases from J, with 9 bases between. Germline lookup yields CDR1 MNHEY and CDR2 SMNVEV (reference sequence). Method: immunoSEQ multiplex PCR; TCRdb's copy keeps in-frame clones and lacks some. The repertoire holds about 76,000 clones, over 85% seen once, with under 1.5% in the top ten. The sample taken for sequencing was peripheral blood. This TCR was sampled from a man in his forties or fifties with acute or convalescent COVID-19. The rearrangement joins TRBV27 to TRBJ2-1, with no clear D. The CDR3 loop reads CASMRIPYNEQFF. For the CDR3, the DNA is TGTGCCAGCATGAGGATCCCCTACAATGAGCAGTTCTTC.